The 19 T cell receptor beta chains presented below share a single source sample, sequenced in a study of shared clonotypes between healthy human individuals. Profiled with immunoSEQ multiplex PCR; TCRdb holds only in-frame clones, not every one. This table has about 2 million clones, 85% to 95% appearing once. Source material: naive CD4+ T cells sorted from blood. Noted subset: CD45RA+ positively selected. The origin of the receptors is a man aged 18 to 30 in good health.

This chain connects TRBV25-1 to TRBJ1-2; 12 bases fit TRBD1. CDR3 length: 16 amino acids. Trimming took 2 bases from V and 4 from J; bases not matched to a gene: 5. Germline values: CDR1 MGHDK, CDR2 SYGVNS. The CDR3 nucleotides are TGTGCCAGCAGTGAAGCCGGGACAGGGGGCCGCTATGGCTACACCTTC. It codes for CASSEAGTGGRYGYTF.

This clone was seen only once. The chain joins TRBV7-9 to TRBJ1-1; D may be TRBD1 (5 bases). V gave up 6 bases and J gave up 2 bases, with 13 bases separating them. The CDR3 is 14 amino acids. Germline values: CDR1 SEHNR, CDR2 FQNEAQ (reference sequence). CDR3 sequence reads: CASSNGAGNTEAFF. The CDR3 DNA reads TGTGCCAGCAGTAACGGGGCGGGAAACACTGAAGCTTTCTTT.

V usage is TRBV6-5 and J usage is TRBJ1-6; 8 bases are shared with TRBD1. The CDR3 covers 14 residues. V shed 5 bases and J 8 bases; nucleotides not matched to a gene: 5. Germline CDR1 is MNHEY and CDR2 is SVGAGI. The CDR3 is CASSIDRGDSPLHF. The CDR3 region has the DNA TGTGCCAGCAGTATCGACAGGGGTGATTCACCCCTCCACTTT.

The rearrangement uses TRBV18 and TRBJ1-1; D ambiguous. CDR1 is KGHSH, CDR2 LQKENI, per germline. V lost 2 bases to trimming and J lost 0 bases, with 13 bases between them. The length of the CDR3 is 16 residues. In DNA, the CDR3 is TGTGCCAGCTCACCAATAGATCCGCTCATGAACACTGAAGCTTTCTTT. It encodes CASSPIDPLMNTEAFF.

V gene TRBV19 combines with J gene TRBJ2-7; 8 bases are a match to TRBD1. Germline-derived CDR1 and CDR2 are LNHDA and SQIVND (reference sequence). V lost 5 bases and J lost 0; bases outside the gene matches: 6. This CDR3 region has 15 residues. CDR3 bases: TGTGCCAGTAGTTCCGGGACAGGTTACTCCTACGAGCAGTACTTC. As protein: CASSSGTGYSYEQYF.

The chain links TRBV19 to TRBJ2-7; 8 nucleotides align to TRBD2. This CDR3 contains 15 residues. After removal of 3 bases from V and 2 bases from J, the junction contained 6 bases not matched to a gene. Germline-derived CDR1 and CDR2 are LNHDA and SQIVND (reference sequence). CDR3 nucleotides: TGTGCCAGTAGTATGACTAGCGCCGAGACCTACGAGCAGTACTTC. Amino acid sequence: CASSMTSAETYEQYF.

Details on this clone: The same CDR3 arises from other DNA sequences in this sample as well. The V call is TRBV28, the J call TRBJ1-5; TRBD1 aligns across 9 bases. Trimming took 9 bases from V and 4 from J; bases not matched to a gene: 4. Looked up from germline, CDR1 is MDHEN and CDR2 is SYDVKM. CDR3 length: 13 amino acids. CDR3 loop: CASRGQGNQPQHF. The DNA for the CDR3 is TGTGCCAGTCGAGGACAGGGGAATCAGCCCCAGCATTTT.

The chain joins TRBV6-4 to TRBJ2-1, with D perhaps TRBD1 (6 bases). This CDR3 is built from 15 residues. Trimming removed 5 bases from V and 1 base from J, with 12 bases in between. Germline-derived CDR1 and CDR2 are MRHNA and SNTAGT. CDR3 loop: CASSPQGLSYNEQFF. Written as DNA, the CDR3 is TGTGCCAGCAGTCCACAGGGTTTGTCCTACAATGAGCAGTTCTTC.

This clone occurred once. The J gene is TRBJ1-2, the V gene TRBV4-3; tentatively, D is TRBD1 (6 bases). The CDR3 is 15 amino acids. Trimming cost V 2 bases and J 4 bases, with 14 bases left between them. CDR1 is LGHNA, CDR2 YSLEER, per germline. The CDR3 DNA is TGCGCCAGCAGCCAAACCAGGGGCAGCCCCTATGGCTACACCTTC. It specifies CASSQTRGSPYGYTF.

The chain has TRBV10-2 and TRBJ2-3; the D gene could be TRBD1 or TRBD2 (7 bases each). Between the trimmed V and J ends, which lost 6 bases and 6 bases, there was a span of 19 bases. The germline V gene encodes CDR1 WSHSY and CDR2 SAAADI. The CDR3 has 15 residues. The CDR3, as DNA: TGCGCCAGCAGATCCCAGGGAGGGGGCGGGGATACGCAGTATTTT. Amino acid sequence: CASRSQGGGGDTQYF.

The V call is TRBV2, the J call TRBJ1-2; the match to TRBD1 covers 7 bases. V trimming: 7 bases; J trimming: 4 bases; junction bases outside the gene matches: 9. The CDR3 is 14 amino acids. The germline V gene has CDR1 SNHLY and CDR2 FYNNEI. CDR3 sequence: CASNEGQTVYGYTF. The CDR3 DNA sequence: TGTGCCAGCAACGAGGGACAGACGGTCTATGGCTACACCTTC.

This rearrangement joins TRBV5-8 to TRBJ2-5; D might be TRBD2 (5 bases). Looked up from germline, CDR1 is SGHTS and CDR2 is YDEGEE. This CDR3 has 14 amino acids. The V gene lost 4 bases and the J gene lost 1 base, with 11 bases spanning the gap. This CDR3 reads CASSRGRIQETQYF. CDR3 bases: TGTGCCAGCAGCCGGGGTCGGATCCAAGAGACCCAGTACTTC. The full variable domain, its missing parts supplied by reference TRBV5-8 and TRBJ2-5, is EAGVTQSPTHLIKTRGQQATLRCSPISGHTSVYWYQQALGLGLQFLLWYDEGEERNRGNFPPRFSGRQFPNYSSELNVNALELEDSALYLCASSRGRIQETQYFGPGTRLLVL.

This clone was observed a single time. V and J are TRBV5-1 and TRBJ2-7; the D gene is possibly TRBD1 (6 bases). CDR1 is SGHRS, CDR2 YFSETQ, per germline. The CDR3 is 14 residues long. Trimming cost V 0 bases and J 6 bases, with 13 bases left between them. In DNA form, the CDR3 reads TGCGCCAGCAGCTTGGGGAAACAGGGTAGCGAGCAGTACTTC. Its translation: CASSLGKQGSEQYF.

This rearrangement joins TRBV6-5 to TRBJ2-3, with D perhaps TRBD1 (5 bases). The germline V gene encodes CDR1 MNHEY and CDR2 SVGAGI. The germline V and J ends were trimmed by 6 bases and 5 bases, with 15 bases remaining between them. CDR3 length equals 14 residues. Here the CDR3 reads CASSSPRVVDTQYF. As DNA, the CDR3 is TGTGCCAGCAGCTCCCCCAGGGTCGTAGATACGCAGTATTTT.

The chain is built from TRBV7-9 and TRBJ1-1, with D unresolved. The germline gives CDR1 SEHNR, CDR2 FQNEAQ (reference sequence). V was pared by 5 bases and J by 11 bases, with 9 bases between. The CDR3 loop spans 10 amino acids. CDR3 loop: CASSHVLAFF. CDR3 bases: TGTGCCAGCAGCCATGTCTTGGCTTTCTTT.

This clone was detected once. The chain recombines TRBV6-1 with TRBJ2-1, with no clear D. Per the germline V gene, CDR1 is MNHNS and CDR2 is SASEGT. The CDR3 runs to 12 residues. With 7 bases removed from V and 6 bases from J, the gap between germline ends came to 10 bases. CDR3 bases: TGTGCCAGCATTGGGCTGCCCAATGAGCAGTTCTTC. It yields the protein CASIGLPNEQFF.

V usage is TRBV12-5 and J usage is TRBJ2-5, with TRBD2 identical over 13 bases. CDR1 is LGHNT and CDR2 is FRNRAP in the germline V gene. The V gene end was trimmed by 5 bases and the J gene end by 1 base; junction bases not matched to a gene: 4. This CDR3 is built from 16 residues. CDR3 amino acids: CASGPGTSGTQETQYF. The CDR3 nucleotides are TGTGCTAGTGGTCCAGGGACTAGCGGGACCCAAGAGACCCAGTACTTC.

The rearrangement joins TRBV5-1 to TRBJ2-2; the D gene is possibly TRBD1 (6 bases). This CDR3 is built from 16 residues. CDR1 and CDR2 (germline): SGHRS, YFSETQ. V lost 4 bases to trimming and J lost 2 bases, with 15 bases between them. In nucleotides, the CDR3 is TGCGCCAGCAGCCCTCTGACAGGAGTTAACACCGGGGAGCTGTTTTTT. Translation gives CASSPLTGVNTGELFF.

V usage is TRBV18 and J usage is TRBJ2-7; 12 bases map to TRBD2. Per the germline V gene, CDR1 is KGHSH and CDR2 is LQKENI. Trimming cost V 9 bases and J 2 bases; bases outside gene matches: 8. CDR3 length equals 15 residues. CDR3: CASRGTSGLAYEQYF. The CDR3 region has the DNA TGTGCCAGTAGAGGGACTAGCGGGCTGGCCTACGAGCAGTACTTC.